The rows below give T cell receptor beta chains drawn from one sample of a study of T-cell reconstitution after alpha-beta-depleted transplantation in children. TCRdb itself ran the PCR reads through MiXCR, one entry per CDR3 protein. Of roughly 240,000 distinct CDR3 sequences in the sample, roughly 8.2% were seen once. The input for sequencing was PBMCs, mostly from graft donor cells, taken 180 days after TCRalphabeta/CD19-depleted stem cell transplant. The receptors stem from a male patient younger than 18 who had a stem cell transplant for acute lymphoblastic leukemia, so the T cells may come from the graft donor. Both conserved end residues are part of each CDR3. The order of the fields is V gene, CDR3 length, D gene, clone size, J gene, CDR3 protein, CDR3 DNA. D genes are given only for firm matches. Rows may omit the clone size; those that give it use once, few, many or a size class.

V gene: TRBV25-1
CDR3 length: 17
D gene: TRBD2
clone size: many
J gene: TRBJ2-1
CDR3 protein: CASSESLVGGSNNEQFF
CDR3 DNA: TGTGCCAGCAGTGAATCCCTTGTGGGGGGGTCCAACAATGAGCAGTTCTTC

V gene: TRBV28
CDR3 length: 16
D gene: TRBD1
clone size: -
J gene: TRBJ2-7
CDR3 protein: CASSYPKGQGWDWQYF
CDR3 DNA: TGTGCCAGCAGTTATCCGAAGGGACAGGGCTGGGATTGGCAGTACTTC

V gene: TRBV7-2
CDR3 length: 13
D gene: TRBD1
clone size: many
J gene: TRBJ1-2
CDR3 protein: CASSRPTGVGYTF
CDR3 DNA: TGTGCCAGCAGCCGACCCACAGGGGTCGGCTACACCTTC

V gene: TRBV5-5
CDR3 length: 14
D gene: -
clone size: many
J gene: TRBJ2-7
CDR3 protein: CASRFRDTSYEQYF
CDR3 DNA: TGTGCCAGCAGATTCCGGGACACCTCCTACGAGCAGTACTTC

V gene: TRBV6-1
CDR3 length: 12
D gene: -
clone size: few
J gene: TRBJ2-5
CDR3 protein: CASSATRETQYF
CDR3 DNA: TGTGCCAGCAGTGCAACCAGGGAGACCCAGTACTTC

V gene: TRBV28
CDR3 length: 13
D gene: -
clone size: many
J gene: TRBJ2-7
CDR3 protein: CASSSPPLGEQYF
CDR3 DNA: TGTGCCAGCAGTTCCCCCCCCCTGGGCGAGCAGTACTTC

V gene: TRBV2
CDR3 length: 13
D gene: TRBD2
clone size: many
J gene: TRBJ2-3
CDR3 protein: CASLAGEIDTQYF
CDR3 DNA: TGTGCCAGCCTAGCGGGGGAGATAGATACGCAGTATTTT

V gene: TRBV2
CDR3 length: 15
D gene: TRBD1
clone size: -
J gene: TRBJ2-2
CDR3 protein: CASSGLRGRTGELFF
CDR3 DNA: TGTGCCAGCAGTGGGTTGAGGGGGCGCACCGGGGAGCTGTTTTTT

V gene: TRBV11-2
CDR3 length: 13
D gene: -
clone size: many
J gene: TRBJ2-7
CDR3 protein: CASSLVPRGEQYF
CDR3 DNA: TGTGCCAGCAGCTTAGTCCCTAGGGGCGAGCAGTACTTC

V gene: TRBV7-3
CDR3 length: 14
D gene: TRBD2
clone size: many
J gene: TRBJ2-3
CDR3 protein: CASSLNGGVDTQYF
CDR3 DNA: TGTGCCAGCAGCTTAAATGGGGGGGTAGATACGCAGTATTTT

V gene: TRBV7-6
CDR3 length: 15
D gene: -
clone size: many
J gene: TRBJ2-1
CDR3 protein: CASSLGPGGYNEQFF
CDR3 DNA: TGTGCCAGCAGCTTAGGCCCAGGAGGTTACAATGAGCAGTTCTTC

V gene: TRBV5-1
CDR3 length: 14
D gene: -
clone size: few
J gene: TRBJ2-1
CDR3 protein: CASSLARGDNEQFF
CDR3 DNA: TGCGCCAGCAGCTTGGCCAGGGGGGACAATGAGCAGTTCTTC

V gene: TRBV20-1
CDR3 length: 12
D gene: TRBD1
clone size: many
J gene: TRBJ1-4
CDR3 protein: CSAQGAGEKLFF
CDR3 DNA: TGCAGTGCCCAGGGGGCAGGGGAAAAACTGTTTTTT

V gene: TRBV29-1
CDR3 length: 13
D gene: TRBD1
clone size: many
J gene: TRBJ1-2
CDR3 protein: CSAGTEGNYGYTF
CDR3 DNA: TGCAGCGCTGGGACAGAGGGGAATTATGGCTACACCTTC

V gene: TRBV7-6
CDR3 length: 16
D gene: TRBD2
clone size: -
J gene: TRBJ2-2
CDR3 protein: CASSLRLAGETGELFF
CDR3 DNA: TGTGCCAGCAGCTTGAGACTAGCGGGGGAAACCGGGGAGCTGTTTTTT

V gene: TRBV19
CDR3 length: 13
D gene: TRBD1
clone size: -
J gene: TRBJ1-5
CDR3 protein: CASSIDPGQGSNF
CDR3 DNA: TGTGCCAGTAGTATAGATCCGGGACAGGGCTCGAATTTT

V gene: TRBV9
CDR3 length: 14
D gene: -
clone size: many
J gene: TRBJ2-1
CDR3 protein: CASSGPPAYNEQFF
CDR3 DNA: TGTGCCAGCAGCGGGCCTCCGGCCTACAATGAGCAGTTCTTC

V gene: TRBV20-1
CDR3 length: 14
D gene: -
clone size: many
J gene: TRBJ1-5
CDR3 protein: CSASPQGGGQPQHF
CDR3 DNA: TGCAGTGCTAGCCCTCAGGGTGGGGGTCAGCCCCAGCATTTT

V gene: TRBV10-1
CDR3 length: 15
D gene: -
clone size: many
J gene: TRBJ2-7
CDR3 protein: CASSLSTGAGYEQYF
CDR3 DNA: TGCGCCAGCAGCCTGTCCACCGGAGCGGGCTACGAGCAGTACTTC

V gene: TRBV5-6
CDR3 length: 13
D gene: -
clone size: many
J gene: TRBJ1-2
CDR3 protein: CASRFLASYGYTF
CDR3 DNA: TGTGCCAGCAGATTCTTGGCGTCCTATGGCTACACCTTC

V gene: TRBV20-1
CDR3 length: 15
D gene: TRBD1
clone size: many
J gene: TRBJ2-3
CDR3 protein: CSARVHRGSTDTQYF
CDR3 DNA: TGCAGTGCTAGAGTTCACAGGGGGAGCACAGATACGCAGTATTTT

V gene: TRBV18
CDR3 length: 16
D gene: -
clone size: many
J gene: TRBJ2-2
CDR3 protein: CASSPFRPSLPGELFF
CDR3 DNA: TGTGCCAGCTCGCCTTTTCGACCCAGCCTGCCGGGGGAGCTGTTTTTT

V gene: TRBV7-2
CDR3 length: 15
D gene: TRBD1
clone size: many
J gene: TRBJ2-7
CDR3 protein: CASSRGGQGAYEQYF
CDR3 DNA: TGTGCCAGCAGCCGGGGGGGACAGGGGGCCTACGAGCAGTACTTC

V gene: TRBV5-6
CDR3 length: 17
D gene: -
clone size: many
J gene: TRBJ2-5
CDR3 protein: CASSLRGYRVRQETQYF
CDR3 DNA: TGTGCCAGCAGCTTGAGAGGATACAGGGTTCGACAAGAGACCCAGTACTTC

V gene: TRBV7-2
CDR3 length: 13
D gene: -
clone size: many
J gene: TRBJ2-5
CDR3 protein: CASSSTNKETQYF
CDR3 DNA: TGTGCCAGCAGCTCGACGAATAAAGAGACCCAGTACTTC

V gene: TRBV6-5
CDR3 length: 15
D gene: TRBD1
clone size: many
J gene: TRBJ2-2
CDR3 protein: CASSYAGGNTGELFF
CDR3 DNA: TGTGCCAGCAGTTACGCAGGGGGTAACACCGGGGAGCTGTTTTTT

V gene: TRBV15
CDR3 length: 17
D gene: -
clone size: many
J gene: TRBJ2-4
CDR3 protein: CATSRRGVSGAKNIQYF
CDR3 DNA: TGTGCCACCAGCAGAAGGGGGGTTAGCGGTGCCAAAAACATTCAGTACTTC

V gene: TRBV9
CDR3 length: 16
D gene: TRBD2
clone size: many
J gene: TRBJ2-5
CDR3 protein: CASSRGGTGGGETQYF
CDR3 DNA: TGTGCCAGCAGTCGGGGAGGGACGGGAGGGGGAGAGACCCAGTACTTC

V gene: TRBV14
CDR3 length: 13
D gene: -
clone size: many
J gene: TRBJ1-2
CDR3 protein: CASSLTLSYGYTF
CDR3 DNA: TGTGCCAGCAGCCTGACCCTGAGCTATGGCTACACCTTC

V gene: TRBV2
CDR3 length: 13
D gene: -
clone size: many
J gene: TRBJ2-3
CDR3 protein: CARQGGSTDTQYF
CDR3 DNA: TGTGCCAGACAGGGCGGGAGCACAGATACGCAGTATTTT

V gene: TRBV29-1
CDR3 length: 13
D gene: -
clone size: many
J gene: TRBJ1-1
CDR3 protein: CSVDMGRNTEAFF
CDR3 DNA: TGCAGCGTTGATATGGGTAGGAACACTGAAGCTTTCTTT

V gene: TRBV21-1
CDR3 length: 19
D gene: -
clone size: many
J gene: TRBJ2-7
CDR3 protein: CASSKASATGTGMSYEQYF
CDR3 DNA: TGTGCCAGCAGCAAAGCATCGGCTACGGGAACGGGAATGTCTTACGAGCAGTACTTC

V gene: TRBV4-3
CDR3 length: 16
D gene: TRBD1
clone size: many
J gene: TRBJ2-3
CDR3 protein: CASSQGDRGPGDTQYF
CDR3 DNA: TGCGCCAGCAGCCAAGGCGACAGGGGGCCGGGAGATACGCAGTATTTT